This T cell receptor beta chain was retrieved from a study of early T cells in non-severe SARS-CoV-2 infection (dated by TCRdb to the early 2020s). About the study as a whole: Because TCR sequencing was done on bulk RNA from unsorted whole blood, the alpha and beta chains could not be paired. Results and caveats for the whole study, not just this receptor: VDJdb matching was skewed toward anti-spike CD8 responses and likely underestimated virus-specific expansions, missing private and CD4 specificities.

Library preparation employed 5' RACE. TCRdb shows the sequencer as NextSeq 500. To correct for sequencing error and PCR bias, the TCR library protocol tagged individual cDNA molecules with unique molecular identifiers. TCR alpha and beta chains were both sequenced, and the abundances of alpha and beta sequences in each sample were closely correlated with each other. The authors' analysis ran thus. Decombinator V4 was used to annotate the V gene, J gene and CDR3 of the TCR sequences. Expanded TCRs were defined as changing significantly between any two time points under a Poisson model with p below 0.0001. Abundances of TCRs were expressed as counts per million after normalisation to the total number of TCRs sequenced in each sample. TRAV1-2 paired with TRAJ12, TRAJ20 or TRAJ33 defined MAIT TCRs, while TRAV10 paired with TRAJ18 defined iNKT TCRs. A search of VDJdb, accessed on 1 November 2021, was run for TCRs annotated to CMV, EBV and SARS-CoV-2, with TCRs annotated for multiple antigens excluded. The public reads were reanalyzed by TCRdb: fastp trimming at Q25, MiXCR alignment, in-frame beta chains only. Rows with one shared CDR3 protein collapse into an entry with the most common genes and DNA. Here the V and J calls rest on TCRdb's processing, not on the authors' analysis. In this sample the table shows 95,000 to 100,000 distinct CDR3 sequences, 13% of which occur a single time. The top ten clonotypes cover around 2.5% of the sample.

The junction carries 9 bases between V and J, which are trimmed by 4 bases and 1 base respectively. The CDR3 measures 14 amino acids from cysteine to phenylalanine. Only the CDR3 portion is preserved as DNA: 42 bases, with reading frame beginning at the first base. As encoded in the germline V gene, CDR1 is SGHRS while CDR2 is YFSETQ. There are many counts of this clonotype. Its antigen is not yet known. No base quality values were provided; no much bigger clone lies one nucleotide off. A case-control design nested within a healthcare worker cohort in London, UK, was used, with weekly nasopharyngeal swab PCR tests and blood sampling performed. Between 23 and 31 March 2020, the week of the UK lockdown, healthcare workers were enrolled and then followed up weekly for as long as 16 weeks.

The rearranged segments are TRBV5-1 and TRBJ2-4, with no reliable assignment of the D segment. The material sequenced was whole blood. The clonotype originates from an adult who was a healthcare worker with PCR-confirmed SARS-CoV-2 infection or an uninfected control (not recorded which). The bases read TGCGCCAGCAGCCCGGACGGGGCCAAAAACATTCAGTACTTC. Its product reads: CASSPDGAKNIQYF. The entire variable domain, with the stretches around the CDR3 drawn from the reference TRBV5-1 and TRBJ2-4 proteins, is KAGVTQTPRYLIKTRGQQVTLSCSPISGHRSVSWYQQTPGQGLQFLFEYFSETQRNKGNFPGRFSGRQFSNSRSEMNVSTLELGDSALYLCASSPDGAKNIQYFGAGTRLSVL.